The subject of this entry is one TCR beta chain. Its target is not known. These data belong to a study of T cells in Graves' hyperthyroidism and ophthalmopathy. General study findings and limits: Among clonotypes expanded in thyroid above 0.001, most were also found in blood. In simple terms, a model built on 13 V-J features told ophthalmopathy apart from stable hyperthyroidism.

Researchers amplified the TCR beta CDR3 regions from RNA transcripts. HTBI primers drove first-round RT-PCR of the TCR CDR3. TCRdb processed the multiplex PCR reads anew with MiXCR; each CDR3 protein has one entry. The sample includes about 640,000 distinct CDR3 sequences, about 14% of them seen just once. Investigators excluded patients with uncontrolled infection, other autoimmune disease, pregnancy or lactation. The sample comprised blood. The clonotype comes from a woman aged 45 to 65 with Graves' ophthalmopathy.

CDR3 loop: CASSAYLTYEQYF. The CDR3 region has the DNA TGCGCCAGCAGTGCCTACCTTACCTACGAGCAGTACTTC. The chain links TRBV10-2 to TRBJ2-7; D gene uncertain. The CDR3 is 13 amino acids. In germline, CDR1 is WSHSY, CDR2 SAAADI. Trimming left V 4 bases short and J 2 bases short, with 9 bases between.